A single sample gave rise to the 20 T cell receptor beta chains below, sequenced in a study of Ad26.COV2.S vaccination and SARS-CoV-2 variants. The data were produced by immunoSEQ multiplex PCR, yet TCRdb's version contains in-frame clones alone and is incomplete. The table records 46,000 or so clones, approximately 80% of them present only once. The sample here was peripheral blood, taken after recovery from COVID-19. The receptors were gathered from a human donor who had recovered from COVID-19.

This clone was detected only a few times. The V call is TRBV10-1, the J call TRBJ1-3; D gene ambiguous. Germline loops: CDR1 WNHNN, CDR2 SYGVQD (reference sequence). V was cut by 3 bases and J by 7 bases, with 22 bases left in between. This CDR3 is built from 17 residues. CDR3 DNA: TGCGCCAGCAGTGAACCTATAACGGGGAGGGAAAGGAACACCATATATTTT. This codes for CASSEPITGRERNTIYF.

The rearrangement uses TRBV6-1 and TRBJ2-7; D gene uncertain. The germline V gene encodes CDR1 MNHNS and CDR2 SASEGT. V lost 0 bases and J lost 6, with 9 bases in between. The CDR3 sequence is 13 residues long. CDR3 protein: CASSEARPGEQYV. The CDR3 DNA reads TGTGCCAGCAGTGAAGCGAGGCCAGGCGAGCAGTACGTC.

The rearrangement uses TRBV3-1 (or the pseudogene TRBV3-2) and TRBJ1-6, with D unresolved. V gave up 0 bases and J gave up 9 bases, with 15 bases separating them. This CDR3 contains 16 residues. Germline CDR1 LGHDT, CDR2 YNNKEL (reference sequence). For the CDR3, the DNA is TGTGCCAGCAGCCAAGAGGGTGGCCCCACGGGTTCACCCCTCCACTTT. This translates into CASSQEGGPTGSPLHF.

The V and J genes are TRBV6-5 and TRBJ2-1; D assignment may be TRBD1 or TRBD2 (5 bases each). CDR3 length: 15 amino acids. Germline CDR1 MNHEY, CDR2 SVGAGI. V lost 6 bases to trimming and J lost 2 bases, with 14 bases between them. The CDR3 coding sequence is TGTGCCAGCAGAGTGACAGCGGATCCCTACAATGAGCAGTTCTTC. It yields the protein CASRVTADPYNEQFF.

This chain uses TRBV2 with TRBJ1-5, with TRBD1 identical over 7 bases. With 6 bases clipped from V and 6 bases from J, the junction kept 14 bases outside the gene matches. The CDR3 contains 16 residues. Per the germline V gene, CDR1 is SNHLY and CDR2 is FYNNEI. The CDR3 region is CASRGATGRESQPQHF. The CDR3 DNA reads TGTGCCAGCAGGGGGGCGACAGGGAGAGAGAGTCAGCCCCAGCATTTT.

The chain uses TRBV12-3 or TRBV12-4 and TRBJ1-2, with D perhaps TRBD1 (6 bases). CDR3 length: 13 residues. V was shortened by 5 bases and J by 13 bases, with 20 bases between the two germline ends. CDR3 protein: CASSLGPGAAPTF. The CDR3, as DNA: TGTGCCAGCAGTCTAGGGCCAGGGGCGGCCCCCACCTTC.

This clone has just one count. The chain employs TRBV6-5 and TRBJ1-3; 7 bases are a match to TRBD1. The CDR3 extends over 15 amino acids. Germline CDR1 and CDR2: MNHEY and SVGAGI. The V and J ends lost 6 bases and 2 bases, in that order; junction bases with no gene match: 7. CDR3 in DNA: TGTGCCAGCAGAAACCCTGGACAGGCTGGAAACACCATATATTTT. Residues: CASRNPGQAGNTIYF.

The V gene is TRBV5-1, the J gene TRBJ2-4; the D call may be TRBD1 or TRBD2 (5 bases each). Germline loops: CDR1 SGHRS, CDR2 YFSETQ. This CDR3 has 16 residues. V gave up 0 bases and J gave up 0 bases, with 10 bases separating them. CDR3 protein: CASSLGGLQAKNIQYF. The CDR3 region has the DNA TGCGCCAGCAGCTTGGGGGGGTTACAAGCCAAAAACATTCAGTACTTC.

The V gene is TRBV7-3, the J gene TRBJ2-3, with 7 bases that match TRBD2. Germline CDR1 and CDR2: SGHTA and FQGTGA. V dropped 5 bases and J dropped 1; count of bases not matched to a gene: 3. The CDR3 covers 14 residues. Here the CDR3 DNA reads TGTGCCAGCAGCGCGGGGGTTGGCACAGATACGCAGTATTTT. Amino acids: CASSAGVGTDTQYF.

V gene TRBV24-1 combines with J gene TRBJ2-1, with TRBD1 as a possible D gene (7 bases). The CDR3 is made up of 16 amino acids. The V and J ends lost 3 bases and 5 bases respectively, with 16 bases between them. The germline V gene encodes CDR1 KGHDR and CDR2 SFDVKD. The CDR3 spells CATSDRQGGLDNEQFF. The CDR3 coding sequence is TGTGCCACCAGTGATCGCCAGGGGGGCCTGGACAATGAGCAGTTCTTC.

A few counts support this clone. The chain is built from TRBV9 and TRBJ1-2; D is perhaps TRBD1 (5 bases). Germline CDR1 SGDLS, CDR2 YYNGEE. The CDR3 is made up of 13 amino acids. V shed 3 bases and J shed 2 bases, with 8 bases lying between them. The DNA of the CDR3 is TGTGCCAGCAGCGCCGCAGGGAACTATGGCTACACCTTC. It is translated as CASSAAGNYGYTF.

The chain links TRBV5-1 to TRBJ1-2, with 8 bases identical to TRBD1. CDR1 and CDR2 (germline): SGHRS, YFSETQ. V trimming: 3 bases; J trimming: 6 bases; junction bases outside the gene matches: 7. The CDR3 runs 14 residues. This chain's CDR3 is CASSSAQGVDGYTF. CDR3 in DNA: TGCGCCAGCAGCTCTGCACAGGGGGTGGATGGCTACACCTTC.

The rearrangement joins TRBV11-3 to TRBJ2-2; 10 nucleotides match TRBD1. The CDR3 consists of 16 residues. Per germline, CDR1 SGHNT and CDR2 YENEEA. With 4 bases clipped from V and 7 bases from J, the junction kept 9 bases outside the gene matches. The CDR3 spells CASSSYGQGVGGELFF. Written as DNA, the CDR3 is TGTGCCAGCAGCTCGTACGGACAGGGGGTCGGCGGGGAGCTGTTTTTT.

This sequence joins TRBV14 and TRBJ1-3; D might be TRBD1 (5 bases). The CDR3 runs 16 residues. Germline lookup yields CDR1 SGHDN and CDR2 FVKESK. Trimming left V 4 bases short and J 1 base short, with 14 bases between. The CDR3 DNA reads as TGTGCCAGCAGCCCCTTGGGGCCTCCATCTGGAAACACCATATATTTT. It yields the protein CASSPLGPPSGNTIYF.

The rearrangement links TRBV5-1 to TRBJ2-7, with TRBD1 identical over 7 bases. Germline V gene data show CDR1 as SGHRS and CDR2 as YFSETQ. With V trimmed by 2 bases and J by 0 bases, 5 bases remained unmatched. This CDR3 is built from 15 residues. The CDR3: CASSFKGQSSYEQYF. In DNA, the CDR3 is TGCGCCAGCAGCTTCAAGGGACAGAGCTCCTACGAGCAGTACTTC.

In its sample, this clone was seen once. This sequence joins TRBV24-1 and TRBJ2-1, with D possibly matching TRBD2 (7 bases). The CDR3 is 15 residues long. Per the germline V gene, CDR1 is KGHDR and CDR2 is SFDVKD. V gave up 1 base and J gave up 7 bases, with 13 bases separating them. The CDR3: CATSDLRGGANEQFF. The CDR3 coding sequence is TGTGCCACCAGTGATTTACGAGGGGGGGCGAATGAGCAGTTCTTC.

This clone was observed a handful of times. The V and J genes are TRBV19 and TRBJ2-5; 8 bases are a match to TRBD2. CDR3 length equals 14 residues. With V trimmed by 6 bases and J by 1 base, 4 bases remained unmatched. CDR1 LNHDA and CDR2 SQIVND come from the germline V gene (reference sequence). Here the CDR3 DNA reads TGTGCCAGTAGCGCGACTAGCGCCCAAGAGACCCAGTACTTC. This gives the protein CASSATSAQETQYF.

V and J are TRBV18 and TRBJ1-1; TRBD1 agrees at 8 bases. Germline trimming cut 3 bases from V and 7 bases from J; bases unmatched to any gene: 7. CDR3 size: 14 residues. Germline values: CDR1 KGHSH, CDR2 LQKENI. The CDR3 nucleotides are TGTGCCAGCTCACCCGGCCAGGGGGCCTTTGAAGCTTTCTTT. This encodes CASSPGQGAFEAFF.

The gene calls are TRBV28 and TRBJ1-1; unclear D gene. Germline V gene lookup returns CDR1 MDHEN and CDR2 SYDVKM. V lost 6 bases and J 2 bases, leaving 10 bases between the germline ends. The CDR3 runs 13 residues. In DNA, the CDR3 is TGTGCCAGCAGCCCCACACTCAACACTGAAGCTTTCTTT. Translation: CASSPTLNTEAFF.

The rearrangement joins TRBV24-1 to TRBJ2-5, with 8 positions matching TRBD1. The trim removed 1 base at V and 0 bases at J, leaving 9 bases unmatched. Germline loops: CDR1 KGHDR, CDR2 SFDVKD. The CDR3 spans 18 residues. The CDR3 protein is CATSDFVGTGVYQETQYF. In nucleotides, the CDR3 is TGTGCCACCAGTGATTTCGTGGGGACAGGAGTGTACCAAGAGACCCAGTACTTC.